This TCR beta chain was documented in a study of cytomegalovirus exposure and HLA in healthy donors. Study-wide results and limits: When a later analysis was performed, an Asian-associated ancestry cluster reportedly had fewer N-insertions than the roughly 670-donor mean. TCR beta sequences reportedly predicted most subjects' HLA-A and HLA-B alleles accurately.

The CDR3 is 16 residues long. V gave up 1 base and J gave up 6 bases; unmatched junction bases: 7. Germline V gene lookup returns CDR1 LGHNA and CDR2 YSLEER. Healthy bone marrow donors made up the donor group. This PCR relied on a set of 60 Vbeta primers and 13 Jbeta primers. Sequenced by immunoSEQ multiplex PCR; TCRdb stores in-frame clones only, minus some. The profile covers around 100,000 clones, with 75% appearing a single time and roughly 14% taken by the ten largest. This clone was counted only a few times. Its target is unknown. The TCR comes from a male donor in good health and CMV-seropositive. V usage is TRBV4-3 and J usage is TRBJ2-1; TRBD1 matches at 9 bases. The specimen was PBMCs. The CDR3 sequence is CASSQATQGALNEQFF. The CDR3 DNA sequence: TGCGCCAGCAGCCAAGCAACACAGGGGGCGCTCAATGAGCAGTTCTTC.